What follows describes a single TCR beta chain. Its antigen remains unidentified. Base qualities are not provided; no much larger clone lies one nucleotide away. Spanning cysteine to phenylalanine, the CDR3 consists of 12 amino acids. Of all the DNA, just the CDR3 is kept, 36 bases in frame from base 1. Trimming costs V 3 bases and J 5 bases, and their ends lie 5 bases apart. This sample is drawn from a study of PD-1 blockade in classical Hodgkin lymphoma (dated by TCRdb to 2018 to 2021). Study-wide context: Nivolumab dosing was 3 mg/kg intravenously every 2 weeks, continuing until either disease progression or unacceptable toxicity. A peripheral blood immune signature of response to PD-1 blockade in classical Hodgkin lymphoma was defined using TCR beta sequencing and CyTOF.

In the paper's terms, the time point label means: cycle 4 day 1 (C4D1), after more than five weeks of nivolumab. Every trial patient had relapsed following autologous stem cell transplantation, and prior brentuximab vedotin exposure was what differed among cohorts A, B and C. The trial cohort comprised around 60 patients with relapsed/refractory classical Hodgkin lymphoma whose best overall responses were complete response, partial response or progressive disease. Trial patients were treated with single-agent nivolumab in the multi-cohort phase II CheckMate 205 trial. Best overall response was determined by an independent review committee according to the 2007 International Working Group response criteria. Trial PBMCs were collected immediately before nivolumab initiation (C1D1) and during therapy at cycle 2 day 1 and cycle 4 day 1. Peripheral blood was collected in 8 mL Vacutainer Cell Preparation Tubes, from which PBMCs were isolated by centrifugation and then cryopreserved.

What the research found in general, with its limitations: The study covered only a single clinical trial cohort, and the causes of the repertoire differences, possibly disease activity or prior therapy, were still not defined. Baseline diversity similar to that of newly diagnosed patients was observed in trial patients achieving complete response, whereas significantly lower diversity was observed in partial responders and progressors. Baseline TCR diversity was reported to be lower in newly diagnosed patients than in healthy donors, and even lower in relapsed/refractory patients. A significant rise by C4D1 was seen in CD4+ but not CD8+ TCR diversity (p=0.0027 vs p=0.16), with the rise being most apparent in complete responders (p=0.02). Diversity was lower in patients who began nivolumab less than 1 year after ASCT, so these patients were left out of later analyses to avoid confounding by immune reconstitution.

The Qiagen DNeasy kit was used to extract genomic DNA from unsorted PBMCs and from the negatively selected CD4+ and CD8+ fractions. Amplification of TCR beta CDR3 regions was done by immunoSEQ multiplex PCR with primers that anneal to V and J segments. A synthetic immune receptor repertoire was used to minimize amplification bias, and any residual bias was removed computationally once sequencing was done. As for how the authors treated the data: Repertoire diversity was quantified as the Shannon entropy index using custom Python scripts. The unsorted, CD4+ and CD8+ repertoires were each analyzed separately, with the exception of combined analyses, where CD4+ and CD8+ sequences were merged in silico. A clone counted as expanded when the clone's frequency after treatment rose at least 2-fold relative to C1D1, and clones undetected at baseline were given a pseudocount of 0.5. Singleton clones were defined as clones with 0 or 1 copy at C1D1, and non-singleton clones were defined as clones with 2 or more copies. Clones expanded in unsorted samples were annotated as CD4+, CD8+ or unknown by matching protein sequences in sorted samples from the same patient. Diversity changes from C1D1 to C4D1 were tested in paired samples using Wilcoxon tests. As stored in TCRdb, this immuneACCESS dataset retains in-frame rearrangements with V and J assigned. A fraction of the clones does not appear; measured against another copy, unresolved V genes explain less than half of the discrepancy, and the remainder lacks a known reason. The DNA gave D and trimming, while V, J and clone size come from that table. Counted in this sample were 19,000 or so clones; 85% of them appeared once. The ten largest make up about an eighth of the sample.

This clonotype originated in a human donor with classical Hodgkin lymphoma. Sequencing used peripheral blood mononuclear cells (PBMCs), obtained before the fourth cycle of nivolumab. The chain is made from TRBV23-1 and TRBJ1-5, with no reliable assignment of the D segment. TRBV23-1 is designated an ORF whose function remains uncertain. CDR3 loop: CASSHEDQPQHF. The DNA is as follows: TGCGCCAGCAGTCACGAGGATCAGCCCCAGCATTTT.